This T cell receptor beta chain was retrieved from a study of blood T cells in healthy people across ages. This clonotype was recorded many times. PCR was performed a second time for about 7 to 12 cycles using a sample-barcoded 5' primer and a J-beta primer mix. TCRdb re-called the 5' RACE reads with MiXCR, one entry per CDR3 protein. The table lists 1.4 million or so distinct CDR3 sequences, roughly 43% of them singletons. CDR1 is SNHLY, CDR2 FYNNEI, per germline. Trimming took off 2 bases at V and 5 bases at J, with 15 bases between the two ends. The CDR3 contains 15 residues. The sample was blood. This sequence was found in a young woman in good health. This rearrangement joins TRBV2 to TRBJ2-5; D call uncertain. CDR3 region: CASSENASPGETQYF. CDR3 DNA sequence: TGTGCCAGCAGTGAAAATGCGAGTCCGGGTGAGACCCAGTACTTC.